This is a list of T cell receptor beta chains from one sample in a study of blood T cell repertoires in COVID-19. Clones were read by immunoSEQ multiplex PCR, and TCRdb kept only the in-frame ones, dropping some. The data show some 200,000 clones, with roughly 87% seen just once and over 9% held by the top ten. The specimen was PBMCs or T cells enriched from blood (not recorded which). These receptors were taken from a man aged 18 to 30 with acute COVID-19. Each CDR3 is given with its conserved first and last residue. The D gene is left open where the match is weak. Clone size appears in some rows only: once, few, many, or a class for an expanded clone.

D: NA; J: TRBJ2-7; V: TRBV1; size: NA; DNA: TGCACCAGCAGCCAAGGGGGGACTAGCGGAGCCAAGCAGTACTTC; CDR3: CTSSQGGTSGAKQYF
D: NA; J: TRBJ2-5; V: TRBV2; size: many; DNA: TGTGCCAGCAGTGATATACAAGAGACCCAGTACTTC; CDR3: CASSDIQETQYF
D: TRBD1; J: TRBJ2-1; V: TRBV4-1; size: NA; DNA: TGCGCCAGCAGTCTACCAGGGGGCGGCTACAATGAGCAGTTCTTC; CDR3: CASSLPGGGYNEQFF
D: TRBD2; J: TRBJ2-1; V: TRBV27; size: NA; DNA: TGTGCCAGCAGTTTCGCAGCGGGAGGGTCCTACAATGAGCAGTTCTTC; CDR3: CASSFAAGGSYNEQFF
D: NA; J: TRBJ2-7; V: TRBV7-2; size: NA; DNA: TGTGCCAGCAGCTGGACAACCTACGAGCAGTACTTC; CDR3: CASSWTTYEQYF
D: NA; J: TRBJ1-1; V: TRBV27; size: NA; DNA: TGTGCCAGCAGTCCTGCCCTTCGCGGGGGCACTGAAGCTTTCTTT; CDR3: CASSPALRGGTEAFF
D: NA; J: TRBJ2-2; V: TRBV2; size: NA; DNA: TGTGCCAGCAGCGAAAGGACAGCGAACACCGGGGAGCTGTTTTTT; CDR3: CASSERTANTGELFF
D: NA; J: TRBJ2-1; V: TRBV12-5; size: NA; DNA: TGTGCTAGTGGTTTGGGAGCAAATGAGCAGTTCTTC; CDR3: CASGLGANEQFF
D: TRBD2; J: TRBJ2-1; V: TRBV5-1; size: NA; DNA: TGCGCCAGCAGCCAATACGGGGCTAGCGGAGGGAATGAGCAGTTCTTC; CDR3: CASSQYGASGGNEQFF
D: TRBD2; J: TRBJ2-7; V: TRBV6-4; size: NA; DNA: TGTGCCAGCAGTGAGCGGGAGGGCCCCTACGAGCAGTACTTC; CDR3: CASSEREGPYEQYF
D: TRBD2; J: TRBJ2-3; V: TRBV30; size: NA; DNA: TGTGCCTGGAGTGTCTGGTCGGGAGGGCCCGCAGATACGCAGTATTTT; CDR3: CAWSVWSGGPADTQYF
D: TRBD1; J: TRBJ2-5; V: TRBV7-9; size: NA; DNA: TGTGCCAGCAGCTTCCGGGACAGGCAGCAAGAGACCCAGTACTTC; CDR3: CASSFRDRQQETQYF
D: NA; J: TRBJ1-2; V: TRBV27; size: NA; DNA: TGTGCCAGCTCCAAGGGAGGGTATGGCTACACCTTC; CDR3: CASSKGGYGYTF
D: NA; J: TRBJ2-2; V: TRBV7-9; size: NA; DNA: TGTGCCAGCTCCCACGGGGAGCTGTTTTTT; CDR3: CASSHGELFF
D: TRBD2; J: TRBJ2-1; V: TRBV9; size: once; DNA: TGTGCCAGCAGCGTAGGGACTAGCAGCAATGAGCAGTTCTTC; CDR3: CASSVGTSSNEQFF
D: NA; J: TRBJ2-1; V: TRBV27; size: NA; DNA: TGTGCCAGCAGTCTCACGGGGGTAGGTTCCTACAATGAGCAGTTCTTC; CDR3: CASSLTGVGSYNEQFF
D: NA; J: TRBJ1-5; V: TRBV27; size: NA; DNA: TGTGCCAGCAGTTTACCAGGGGCGGATCAGCCCCAGCATTTT; CDR3: CASSLPGADQPQHF
D: NA; J: TRBJ2-3; V: TRBV21-1; size: NA; DNA: TGTGCCAGCAGCAAAATACGACTAGCGGGAGACGTGGGCACAGATACGCAGTATTTT; CDR3: CASSKIRLAGDVGTDTQYF
D: NA; J: TRBJ2-6; V: TRBV6-1; size: NA; DNA: TGTGCCAGCAGTGAACGAGGCGGCTCTGGGGCCAACGTCCTGACTTTC; CDR3: CASSERGGSGANVLTF
D: TRBD1; J: TRBJ2-7; V: TRBV11-2; size: NA; DNA: TGTGCCAGCAGCAAAACAGGGGCCAACGAGCAGTACTTC; CDR3: CASSKTGANEQYF
D: TRBD1; J: TRBJ2-7; V: TRBV25-1; size: NA; DNA: TGTGCCAGCAGTGTTCGACAGGGTTACGAGCAGTACTTC; CDR3: CASSVRQGYEQYF
D: NA; J: TRBJ2-6; V: TRBV5-1; size: NA; DNA: TGCGCCAGCAGCTTAGGAGCAGATAGCTCTGGGGCCAACGTCCTGACTTTC; CDR3: CASSLGADSSGANVLTF
D: TRBD1; J: TRBJ2-2; V: TRBV18; size: NA; DNA: TGTGCCAGCTCACCACTCGGGACAGGGAACACCGGGGAGCTGTTTTTT; CDR3: CASSPLGTGNTGELFF
D: TRBD2; J: TRBJ2-3; V: TRBV3-1/TRBV3-2; size: NA; DNA: TGTGCCAGCAGCCAAGATCGGACTAGCGGGACAGATACGCAGTATTTT; CDR3: CASSQDRTSGTDTQYF
D: NA; J: TRBJ2-2; V: TRBV6-4; size: NA; DNA: TGTGCCAGCAGTGAAGTACAGGACAGCTCATCCGGGGAGCTGTTTTTT; CDR3: CASSEVQDSSSGELFF
D: NA; J: TRBJ2-1; V: TRBV19; size: NA; DNA: TGTGCCAGTAAAGAGGAGGCGGGGACCCGGCGGGATGAGCAGTTCTTC; CDR3: CASKEEAGTRRDEQFF
D: NA; J: TRBJ1-5; V: TRBV2; size: NA; DNA: TGTGCCAGCAACGGACAGTATAGCAATCAGCCCCAGCATTTT; CDR3: CASNGQYSNQPQHF
D: TRBD1; J: TRBJ1-3; V: TRBV7-9; size: NA; DNA: TGTGCCAGCAGCCCGGGACAGCGAGATGACTCTGGAAACACCATATATTTT; CDR3: CASSPGQRDDSGNTIYF
D: TRBD1; J: TRBJ1-2; V: TRBV6-5; size: NA; DNA: TGTGCCAGCAGTTACCGGACAGGGGATGGCTACACCTTC; CDR3: CASSYRTGDGYTF
D: TRBD2; J: TRBJ2-1; V: TRBV28; size: NA; DNA: TGTGCCAGCAGCATTAGCGGGAGGGTCACCGATGAGCAGTTCTTC; CDR3: CASSISGRVTDEQFF
D: TRBD2; J: TRBJ2-1; V: TRBV7-3; size: NA; DNA: TGTGCCAGCAGCTTAGGGGGGGATCCCTGGGTGGTCAATGAGCAGTTCTTC; CDR3: CASSLGGDPWVVNEQFF
D: NA; J: TRBJ2-7; V: TRBV11-2; size: NA; DNA: TGTGCCAGCAGCTTAGCGGGACTCCGGGGGACCTACGAGCAGTACTTC; CDR3: CASSLAGLRGTYEQYF
D: NA; J: TRBJ1-1; V: TRBV28; size: NA; DNA: TGTGCCAGCAGTCCGGGAAGGGTGGGGTCTGAAGCTTTCTTT; CDR3: CASSPGRVGSEAFF
D: TRBD1; J: TRBJ1-2; V: TRBV9; size: NA; DNA: TGTGCCAGCAGCGTAAACGGACAGGGCGCTTCCTTC; CDR3: CASSVNGQGASF
D: NA; J: TRBJ2-1; V: TRBV4-3; size: NA; DNA: TGCGCCAGCAGCCAAGTGAAGACTTCCTACAATGAGCAGTTCTTC; CDR3: CASSQVKTSYNEQFF
D: NA; J: TRBJ2-2; V: TRBV6-5; size: NA; DNA: TGTGCCAGCCGGCGGGGGAACACCGGGGAGCTGTTTTTT; CDR3: CASRRGNTGELFF
D: TRBD2; J: TRBJ2-1; V: TRBV28; size: NA; DNA: TGTGCCAGCAGTCTGACGGGCGGGAGTTCCTACAATGAGCAGTTCTTC; CDR3: CASSLTGGSSYNEQFF
D: NA; J: TRBJ1-5; V: TRBV19; size: few; DNA: TGTGCCAGTAGTTCCCGTGAGGGAGGAGGCAATCAGCCCCAGCATTTT; CDR3: CASSSREGGGNQPQHF
D: TRBD1; J: TRBJ2-2; V: TRBV6-5; size: once; DNA: TGTGCCAGCAGTTACTCGAAAGGGGGCAGGACCGGGGAGCTGTTTTTT; CDR3: CASSYSKGGRTGELFF
D: NA; J: TRBJ2-7; V: TRBV6-5; size: few; DNA: TGTGCCAGCAGTTACGGGGCAGCTGGCTACGAGCAGTACTTC; CDR3: CASSYGAAGYEQYF
D: NA; J: TRBJ2-5; V: TRBV9; size: NA; DNA: TGTGCCAGCAGCTCATCAGTGGTGCAAGAGACCCAGTACTTC; CDR3: CASSSSVVQETQYF
D: TRBD2; J: TRBJ2-5; V: TRBV28; size: once; DNA: TGTGCCAGCAGCTCCCTCTCCGGCGGGAGGGCCGATGAGACCCAGTACTTC; CDR3: CASSSLSGGRADETQYF
D: TRBD1; J: TRBJ2-1; V: TRBV7-9; size: NA; DNA: TGTGCCAGCAGGCCTGAGCCCCGCCCCGGGACAGGGTACAATGAGCAGTTCTTC; CDR3: CASRPEPRPGTGYNEQFF